The 30 T cell receptor beta chains in this list originate from one sample, sequenced in a study of beta chain features in type 1 diabetes. General study findings and limits: People with Type 1 diabetes carried modestly yet significantly shorter TCRB CDR3s in all four CD4+ subsets.

The sequenced template was cDNA made from the entire isolated RNA. Generated by immunoSEQ multiplex PCR, the TCRdb table keeps only in-frame clones and is missing some. Of some 63,000 clones detected, roughly 49% appear once; the ten largest clones hold roughly 0.7%. These receptors' targets are unknown. Sequenced: central memory CD4+ T cells from blood. The receptors were sampled from a man aged 30-40 years with type 1 diabetes.

V is TRBV5-6 and J is TRBJ2-1; 8 nucleotides agree with TRBD2. Germline CDR1 is SGHDT and CDR2 is YYEEEE. The CDR3 contains 14 residues. The ends lost 5 bases at V and 3 bases at J; junction bases unmatched: 4. The CDR3 DNA is TGTGCCAGCAGTCTTAGCGGGAACTACAATGAGCAGTTCTTC. This translates into CASSLSGNYNEQFF.

The chain carries TRBV6-5 and TRBJ2-2; D not resolved. V was cut by 6 bases and J by 2 bases, with 4 bases left in between. This CDR3 has 12 amino acids. Germline CDR1 is MNHEY and CDR2 is SVGAGI. CDR3 loop: CASRSNTGELFF. The DNA of the CDR3 is TGTGCCAGCAGGAGTAACACCGGGGAGCTGTTTTTT.

This rearrangement joins TRBV5-1 to TRBJ2-7, with 9 positions matching TRBD2. V lost 2 bases, J lost 0 bases, and 9 bases stayed unmatched. Germline V gene sequence: CDR1 SGHRS, CDR2 YFSETQ. The CDR3 spans 17 residues. CDR3 nucleotides: TGCGCCAGCAGCTTCACACTAGCGGGCCCTAGCTCCTACGAGCAGTACTTC. Residues: CASSFTLAGPSSYEQYF.

The chain employs TRBV4-1 and TRBJ2-7, with 7 bases aligning to TRBD1. The germline CDR1 and CDR2 sequences are MGHRA and YSYEKL. With V trimmed by 4 bases and J by 5 bases, 2 bases remained unmatched. The CDR3 extends over 12 amino acids. CDR3: CASSPDRDEQYF. CDR3 nucleotides: TGCGCCAGCAGCCCAGACAGGGACGAGCAGTACTTC.

The chain joins TRBV7-7 to TRBJ2-5, with 9 bases that match TRBD2. This CDR3 is built from 14 residues. Germline CDR1 is SSHAT and CDR2 is FNYEAQ (reference sequence). CDR3 residues: CAVSSGVIQETQYF. In DNA, the CDR3 is TGTGCTGTCTCTAGCGGGGTGATCCAAGAGACCCAGTACTTC.

The sample holds many counts of this clone. This chain links TRBV29-1 with TRBJ2-5; TRBD1 is a possible D gene (6 bases). Trimming left V 8 bases short and J 5 bases short, with 15 bases between. Per germline, CDR1 SQVTM and CDR2 ANQGSEA. The CDR3 loop spans 12 amino acids. CDR3 protein: CSFNKQGETQYF. The CDR3 nucleotides read TGCAGCTTCAATAAGCAGGGGGAGACCCAGTACTTC.

The chain uses TRBV6-7 and TRBJ2-1, with 14 nucleotides matching TRBD2. TRBV6-7 falls under the ORF class, with uncertain function. Trimming cost V 5 bases and J 10 bases; bases outside gene matches: 4. The CDR3 is 14 amino acids. CDR3 DNA: TGTGCCAGCAGTAGGACTAGCGGGGGGACGGAGCAGTTCTTC. The encoded protein is CASSRTSGGTEQFF.

The chain combines TRBV2 with TRBJ2-2; no firm D call. Germline values: CDR1 SNHLY, CDR2 FYNNEI. V dropped 4 bases and J dropped 2 bases, with 11 bases sitting between them. The CDR3 is 15 residues long. Here the CDR3 DNA reads TGTGCCAGCAGTGTCGAGGTCCCTAACACCGGGGAGCTGTTTTTT. It yields the protein CASSVEVPNTGELFF. Drawing the rest from reference TRBV2 and TRBJ2-2, the complete variable domain is EPEVTQTPSHQVTQMGQEVILRCVPISNHLYFYWYRQILGQKVEFLVSFYNNEISEKSEIFDDQFSVERPDGSNFTLKIRSTKLEDSAMYFCASSVEVPNTGELFFGEGSRLTVL.

This clone has more than one count but fewer than ten. The chain is built from TRBV19 and TRBJ2-1, with 8 positions matching TRBD2. Germline V gene data show CDR1 as LNHDA and CDR2 as SQIVND (reference sequence). V trimming: 10 bases; J trimming: 6 bases; junction bases outside the gene matches: 11. The CDR3 sequence is 14 residues long. The CDR3 loop reads CATAREGHGNEQFF. For the CDR3, the DNA is TGTGCCACGGCCCGGGAGGGCCACGGCAATGAGCAGTTCTTC.

The sample holds a few counts of this clone. This chain links TRBV29-1 with TRBJ2-1; weak D call: TRBD2 (5 bases). Between the trimmed V and J ends, which lost 4 bases and 2 bases, there was a span of 12 bases. Looked up from germline, CDR1 is SQVTM and CDR2 is ANQGSEA. The CDR3 is 14 residues long. The CDR3 DNA follows: TGCAGCGTTGCGGGGTCAGTACCCTACAATGAGCAGTTCTTC. This codes for CSVAGSVPYNEQFF.

This clone was observed a few times. The CDR3 sequence is CASTGGGRRYGYTF. The CDR3 nucleotides are TGTGCCAGCACCGGCGGGGGGCGCCGGTATGGCTACACCTTC. V and J are TRBV9 and TRBJ1-2, with D perhaps matching TRBD1 (6 bases). The CDR3 consists of 14 residues. CDR1 is SGDLS, CDR2 YYNGEE, per germline. Trimming stripped 6 bases from V and 5 bases from J, with 17 bases between.

This clone was observed many times. The V call is TRBV12-5, the J call TRBJ2-1, with D maybe TRBD2 (5 bases). The CDR3 contains 13 residues. V shed 1 base and J shed 9 bases, with 10 bases lying between them. From germline, CDR1 is LGHNT and CDR2 FRNRAP. This chain's CDR3 is CASGLDGLAEQFF. The CDR3 bases are TGTGCTAGTGGTTTGGACGGACTGGCTGAGCAGTTCTTC.

The table lists this clone with a few counts. The V call is TRBV10-3, the J call TRBJ2-7; possible D gene TRBD2, 5 bases. The germline V gene has CDR1 ENHRY and CDR2 SYGVKD. The CDR3 has 13 residues. Deletions cut 8 bases from V and 0 bases from J, with 11 bases between. In nucleotides, the CDR3 is TGTGCCATCCTAAGAGGGAACTCCTACGAGCAGTACTTC. Translating it yields CAILRGNSYEQYF.

The chain has TRBV11-2 and TRBJ1-4; TRBD1 aligns across 7 bases. CDR3 length: 19 amino acids. In germline, CDR1 is SGHAT, CDR2 FQNNGV. Germline trimming cut 3 bases from V and 8 bases from J; bases unmatched to any gene: 21. The CDR3 bases are TGTGCCAGCAGCTTTCACAGTCGACAGGGCTTATTCCGGAGGGAAAAACTGTTTTTT. It codes for CASSFHSRQGLFRREKLFF.

The V call is TRBV5-1, the J call TRBJ2-3, with 12 bases that match TRBD2. Germline lookup yields CDR1 SGHRS and CDR2 YFSETQ. V shed 0 bases and J 3 bases; nucleotides not matched to a gene: 8. The CDR3 sequence is 18 residues long. The CDR3: CASSLEASGGVLTDTQYF. In DNA, the CDR3 is TGCGCCAGCAGCTTGGAGGCTAGCGGGGGGGTATTGACAGATACGCAGTATTTT.

V and J are TRBV10-2 and TRBJ1-4; D is possibly TRBD1 (5 bases). CDR1 is WSHSY and CDR2 is SAAADI in the germline V gene. The CDR3 has 15 residues. The V end lost 3 bases, the J end lost 6 bases, and 14 bases lay between the germline ends. Written as DNA, the CDR3 is TGCGCCAGCAGTGACGGGGGGGGGAACCATGAAAAACTGTTTTTT. As protein: CASSDGGGNHEKLFF.

This sequence joins TRBV6-5 and TRBJ2-7, with 9 positions matching TRBD1. The CDR3 loop spans 14 amino acids. V shed 7 bases, J shed 6 bases, and the junction held 10 bases outside the gene matches. Germline lookup yields CDR1 MNHEY and CDR2 SVGAGI. Written as DNA, the CDR3 is TGTGCCAGCAACCCCAGCTGGGACAGGGTCGAGCAGTACTTC. Protein: CASNPSWDRVEQYF.

Only one count was recorded for this clone. The chain links TRBV5-6 to TRBJ2-5; TRBD2 is a possible D gene (5 bases). The CDR3 has 16 amino acids. CDR1 and CDR2 (germline): SGHDT, YYEEEE. V lost 0 bases to trimming and J lost 5 bases, with 17 bases between them. CDR3 sequence reads: CASSLVLRGLRETQYF. In nucleotides, the CDR3 is TGTGCCAGCAGCTTGGTTCTCCGGGGTCTTAGGGAGACCCAGTACTTC.

This clone was counted a few times. This sequence joins TRBV18 and TRBJ2-2; TRBD2 matches at 7 bases. The CDR3 sequence is 18 residues long. CDR1 is KGHSH and CDR2 is LQKENI in the germline V gene. The ends lost 1 base at V and 2 bases at J; junction bases unmatched: 10. CDR3 bases: TGTGCCAGCTCACCACGAATAGGGAGGGCGGACAACACCGGGGAGCTGTTTTTT. This sequence encodes CASSPRIGRADNTGELFF.

This clone was recorded once. The V call is TRBV6-1, the J call TRBJ1-6; 7 bases fit TRBD1. The CDR3 length is 13 residues. Germline V gene lookup returns CDR1 MNHNS and CDR2 SASEGT. V gave up 6 bases and J gave up 7 bases; unmatched junction bases: 3. The CDR3 DNA follows: TGTGCCAGCAGCCGGGGACAGAATTCACCCCTCCACTTT. Residues: CASSRGQNSPLHF.

This sequence joins TRBV30 and TRBJ1-5; maybe TRBD1 (5 bases). This CDR3 contains 15 residues. CDR1 and CDR2 from the germline V gene are GTSNPN and SVGIG (reference sequence). V shed 3 bases and J shed 3 bases, with 15 bases lying between them. The CDR3 DNA sequence: TGTGCCTGGAGGGCGGGAACAGGAGACAATCAGCCCCAGCATTTT. Translating gives CAWRAGTGDNQPQHF.

The chain recombines TRBV6-5 with TRBJ2-7; 10 bases agree with TRBD1. The CDR3 is 14 amino acids. In germline, CDR1 is MNHEY, CDR2 SVGAGI. V shed 7 bases and J 2 bases; nucleotides not matched to a gene: 5. The CDR3 sequence is CASNGQGGTYEQYF. The CDR3 nucleotides are TGTGCCAGCAATGGACAGGGGGGAACCTACGAGCAGTACTTC.

Ten or more counts support this clone. The chain couples TRBV14 to TRBJ1-1; D unresolved. Trimming pared 4 bases from V and 6 bases from J, leaving 12 bases between. The CDR3 has 13 residues. Germline V gives CDR1 SGHDN, CDR2 FVKESK. The DNA for the CDR3 is TGTGCCAGCAGCCTACGGGTGGTGGCTGAAGCTTTCTTT. It translates to CASSLRVVAEAFF.

A word on this clone: Additional DNA sequences in this sample encode the identical CDR3. CDR3 in amino acids: CASSPTGTGDGYTF. As DNA, the CDR3 is TGCGCCAGCAGCCCGACCGGGACAGGAGATGGCTACACCTTC. The chain recombines TRBV5-1 with TRBJ1-2, with 8 bases that match TRBD1. The V gene end was trimmed by 4 bases and the J gene end by 6 bases; junction bases not matched to a gene: 8. The CDR3 contains 14 residues. Germline V lookup: CDR1 SGHRS, CDR2 YFSETQ. Using reference TRBV5-1 and TRBJ1-2 for the parts outside the CDR3, the full variable domain is KAGVTQTPRYLIKTRGQQVTLSCSPISGHRSVSWYQQTPGQGLQFLFEYFSETQRNKGNFPGRFSGRQFSNSRSEMNVSTLELGDSALYLCASSPTGTGDGYTFGSGTRLTVV.

In DNA form, the CDR3 reads TGTGCCAGTACGGACAGGGGATCGATCAATGAGCAGTTCTTC. This gives the protein CASTDRGSINEQFF. The chain has TRBV19 and TRBJ2-1, with TRBD1 identical over 9 bases. There are 14 residues in the CDR3. Trimming removed 7 bases from V and 6 bases from J; junction bases left unmatched: 7. CDR1 is LNHDA, CDR2 SQIVND, per germline (reference sequence).

A few counts support this clone. The chain couples TRBV13 to TRBJ2-3; no clear D gene. The CDR3 has 13 residues. Germline lookup yields CDR1 PRHDT and CDR2 FYEKMQ (reference sequence). The V and J ends lost 3 bases and 6 bases respectively, with 10 bases between them. CDR3 residues: CASSFRSTDTQYF. The CDR3 region has the DNA TGTGCCAGCAGCTTCCGATCTACCGATACGCAGTATTTT. Looking up the rest from reference TRBV13 and TRBJ2-3 gives the full variable domain: AAGVIQSPRHLIKEKRETATLKCYPIPRHDTVYWYQQGPGQDPQFLISFYEKMQSDKGSIPDRFSAQQFSDYHSELNMSSLELGDSALYFCASSFRSTDTQYFGPGTRLTVL.

The chain couples TRBV11-3 to TRBJ1-6, with TRBD1 matching 7 bases. The V segment lost 5 bases and the J segment 10 bases; nucleotides outside the gene matches: 8. The CDR3 length is 14 residues. Germline V gene lookup returns CDR1 SGHNT and CDR2 YENEEA. The CDR3 nucleotides are TGTGCCAGCAGCCCGCGACAGGGAGGATCACCCCTCCACTTT. The encoded protein is CASSPRQGGSPLHF. The full variable domain, completed using reference TRBV11-3 and TRBJ1-6, is EAGVVQSPRYKIIEKKQPVAFWCNPISGHNTLYWYLQNLGQGPELLIRYENEEAVDDSQLPKDRFSAERLKGVDSTLKIQPAELGDSAVYLCASSPRQGGSPLHFGNGTRLTVT.

The chain recombines TRBV7-7 with TRBJ2-5, with 8 bases identical to TRBD2. The CDR3 is 16 residues long. Trimming at V came to 5 bases and at J to 1 base, leaving 9 bases not matched to a gene. Germline assignment: CDR1 SSHAT and CDR2 FNYEAQ (reference sequence). The CDR3 reads CASSLGLAAPQETQYF. In nucleotides, the CDR3 is TGTGCCAGCAGCCTTGGACTAGCAGCTCCCCAAGAGACCCAGTACTTC.

The CDR3 loop reads CASRHPTWDNEQYF. The CDR3 nucleotides are TGTGCCAGCAGACACCCAACATGGGACAACGAGCAGTACTTC. This chain uses TRBV6-6 with TRBJ2-7; a possible D gene is TRBD1 (6 bases). From germline, CDR1 is MNHNY and CDR2 SVGAGI (reference sequence). The CDR3 runs to 14 residues. Trimming removed 6 bases from V and 5 bases from J, with 17 bases in between.

This clone turned up a few times. The V gene is TRBV30, the J gene TRBJ2-7; a possible D gene is TRBD2 (6 bases). V was clipped by 1 base and J by 2 bases, with 9 bases between them. Germline V lookup: CDR1 GTSNPN, CDR2 SVGIG (reference sequence). The CDR3 runs 13 residues. CDR3 coding DNA: TGTGCCTGGAGTGAGGGACTGGCCTACGAGCAGTACTTC. This sequence encodes CAWSEGLAYEQYF.